Described below is a single TCR beta chain sequence and its context. Under the authors' procedure: From reference gene primer amplification, estimates of nucleated cell counts were derived. Assay used: immunoSEQ multiplex PCR; TCRdb lists only in-frame clones, some missing. D and trimming come from the DNA, and the V and J calls and clone size come from that table. The profile shows tens of thousands of clones, over 80% of them singletons. The record originates from a study of blood T cell repertoires in COVID-19. The overall study: Samples of COVID-19 (acute and convalescent) were obtained from the United States, Italy and Spain. The analysed material was cDNA or gDNA that came from T cells, B-cell-depleted T cells, or PBMCs.

CDR3 length equals 16 residues. From germline, CDR1 is SEHNR and CDR2 FQNEAQ (reference sequence). V lost 1 base, J lost 0 bases, and 13 bases lay in between. The rearrangement links TRBV7-9 to TRBJ2-7; D gene ambiguous. This TCR was recovered from a man in his fifties or sixties with active COVID-19. The specimen sequenced was peripheral blood. The CDR3 is CASSLEGWASSYEQYF. In DNA, the CDR3 is TGTGCCAGCAGCTTAGAAGGTTGGGCCAGCTCCTACGAGCAGTACTTC.